This T cell receptor beta chain was profiled in a study of tumor and adjacent non-tumor tissue in lung cancer. The wider study: On average, productive TCRbeta reads reached 4 million to 5 million per sample. Findings and limits, study-wide: Significantly higher TCR diversity was found in tumor than normal lung.

A modified ARM-PCR protocol with three rounds of nested PCR amplified TCRbeta. MiXCR was run by TCRdb on the multiplex PCR reads, yielding one entry per CDR3 protein. This table holds fewer than 100,000 distinct CDR3 sequences, approximately 72% found once. Of note for this clonotype: Its antigen is currently unknown. A junction end diverges from the germline sequence, so it may reflect a read error.

The template was RNA from unsorted bulk tissue. The CDR3 sequence is 14 residues long. Germline V CDR1 and CDR2: SEHNR, FQNEAQ (reference sequence). This clonotype was sampled from a woman aged 35 to 49 with non-small cell lung cancer. This chain joins TRBV7-9 and TRBJ2-2; D unresolved. The sample taken for sequencing was lung tumor tissue. This chain's CDR3 is CASNQTPNTGELFF. As DNA, the CDR3 is TGTGCCAGCAACCAGACTCCGAACACTGGGGAGCTGTTTTTT.